What follows are 9 T cell receptor beta chains derived from one specimen sequenced in a study of T cell responses to AZD1222 COVID-19 vaccine. This table comes from immunoSEQ multiplex PCR, and its TCRdb copy is limited to in-frame clones, with some not included. The profile covers approximately 150,000 clones, with 80% to 95% appearing a single time and about 2.5% taken by the ten largest. This sample comprised peripheral blood, obtained on day 0 of AZD1222 vaccination. These receptors came from an adult in good health.

J is TRBJ1-2 and V is TRBV6-2 or TRBV6-3; TRBD1 might be the D (5 bases). V was clipped by 3 bases and J by 8 bases, with 7 bases between them. CDR1 and CDR2 from the germline V gene are MNHEY and SVGEGT. The CDR3 loop spans 11 amino acids. CDR3: CASSYRDGYTF. The CDR3 DNA sequence: TGTGCCAGCAGTTATAGGGACGGCTACACCTTC.

The rearrangement links TRBV30 to TRBJ2-7; TRBD2 is a possible D gene (5 bases). CDR3 length: 11 amino acids. The germline V gene encodes CDR1 GTSNPN and CDR2 SVGIG (reference sequence). The germline V and J ends were trimmed by 7 bases and 4 bases, with 11 bases remaining between them. The CDR3 bases are TGTGCCTCAAGCCGCGGGTACGAGCAGTACTTC. Protein sequence: CASSRGYEQYF.

The chain joins TRBV11-2 to TRBJ2-7; D might be TRBD1 (6 bases). CDR1 is SGHAT, CDR2 FQNNGV, per germline. The CDR3 runs 14 residues. V was pared by 6 bases and J by 6 bases, with 18 bases between. CDR3 sequence: CASRLFTGFAEQYF. The CDR3 nucleotides are TGTGCCAGCAGGCTATTCACAGGGTTCGCCGAGCAGTACTTC.

The V gene is TRBV7-8, the J gene TRBJ2-7; 7 bases are a match to TRBD1. Germline V gives CDR1 SGHVS, CDR2 FQNEAQ. J was trimmed by 4 bases and V by 3 bases; bases with no gene match: 9. The CDR3 sequence is 15 residues long. The CDR3 loop is CASSFRGTPGYEQYF. CDR3 sequence (DNA): TGTGCCAGCAGCTTCAGGGGGACCCCGGGGTACGAGCAGTACTTC.

This chain connects TRBV11-3 to TRBJ1-2; no clear D gene. V was pared by 5 bases and J by 4 bases, with 14 bases between. Germline-derived CDR1 and CDR2 are SGHNT and YENEEA. This CDR3 has 14 residues. The CDR3 coding sequence is TGTGCCAGCAGCCCCACTGGTGAGGCCTATGGCTACACCTTC. Its protein is CASSPTGEAYGYTF.

This chain links TRBV11-2 with TRBJ1-1; D is unclear. Deletions cut 4 bases from V and 7 bases from J, with 10 bases between. This CDR3 contains 12 residues. Germline values: CDR1 SGHAT, CDR2 FQNNGV. The CDR3 DNA reads as TGTGCCAGCAGCTACCAGGACGGTGAAGCTTTCTTT. This encodes CASSYQDGEAFF.

This clone came up a few times. The J gene is TRBJ1-6, the V gene TRBV2; tentatively, D is TRBD1 (5 bases). Trimming pared 9 bases from V and 11 bases from J, leaving 20 bases between. Germline V gene sequence: CDR1 SNHLY, CDR2 FYNNEI. The CDR3 is made up of 14 amino acids. The DNA for the CDR3 is TGTGCCAGATCCCCGTCGGGGGGAGGAGCACCCCTCCACTTT. Protein: CARSPSGGGAPLHF.

The chain joins TRBV5-1 to TRBJ2-7; no definite D call. Trimming shortened V by 4 bases and J by 4 bases, and 9 bases separated the two germline ends. Germline V gives CDR1 SGHRS, CDR2 YFSETQ. CDR3 length: 12 amino acids. CDR3 bases: TGCGCCAGCAGCCCTACAGATTACGAGCAGTACTTC. Its translation: CASSPTDYEQYF. The full variable domain, with the rest looked up from reference TRBV5-1 and TRBJ2-7, is KAGVTQTPRYLIKTRGQQVTLSCSPISGHRSVSWYQQTPGQGLQFLFEYFSETQRNKGNFPGRFSGRQFSNSRSEMNVSTLELGDSALYLCASSPTDYEQYFGPGTRLTVT.

The J gene is TRBJ1-1, the V gene TRBV7-8, with TRBD1 matching 9 bases. This CDR3 comprises 15 residues. Trimming took 5 bases from V and 6 from J; bases not matched to a gene: 10. CDR1 and CDR2 (germline): SGHVS, FQNEAQ. CDR3 amino acids: CASSPRRTGASEAFF. The CDR3, as DNA: TGTGCCAGCAGCCCCCGTAGGACAGGGGCCTCTGAAGCTTTCTTT.